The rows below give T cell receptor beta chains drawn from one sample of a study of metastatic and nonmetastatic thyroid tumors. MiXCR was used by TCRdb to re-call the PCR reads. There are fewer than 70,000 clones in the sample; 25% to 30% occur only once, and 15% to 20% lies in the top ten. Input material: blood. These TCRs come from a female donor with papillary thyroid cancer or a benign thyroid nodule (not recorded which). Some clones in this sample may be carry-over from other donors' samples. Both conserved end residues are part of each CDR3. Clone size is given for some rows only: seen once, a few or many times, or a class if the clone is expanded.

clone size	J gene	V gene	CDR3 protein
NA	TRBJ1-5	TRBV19	CATTGGAGYSNQPQHF
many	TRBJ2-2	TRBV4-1	CASSQAAINTGELFF
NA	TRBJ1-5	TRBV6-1	CASSEAEGGNQPQHF
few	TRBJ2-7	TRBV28	CASTDPGLSSYEQYF
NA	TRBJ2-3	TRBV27	CASSLAGGPDTQYF
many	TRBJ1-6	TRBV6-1	CASSKTTGPGGPLHF
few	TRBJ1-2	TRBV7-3	CASSLVDTNYGYTF
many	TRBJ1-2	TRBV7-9	CASEDHQGQYYGYTF
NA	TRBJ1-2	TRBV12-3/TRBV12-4	CASGRRLYGYTF
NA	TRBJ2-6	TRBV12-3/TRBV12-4	CASSPLAAGANVLTF
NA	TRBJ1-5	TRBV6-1	CASSEEWGGLEPQHF
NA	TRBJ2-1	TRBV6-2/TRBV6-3	CASSYSITRRSRNEQFF
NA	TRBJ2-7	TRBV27	CASSVRQGSYEQYF
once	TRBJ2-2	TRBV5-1	CARPGPPTGELFF
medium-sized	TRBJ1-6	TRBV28	CASRGGQGNNSPLHF
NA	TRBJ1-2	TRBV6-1	CASSLQGGPYGYTF
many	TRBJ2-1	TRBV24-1	CATSDTPGLAGGWEQFF
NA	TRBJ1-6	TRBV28	CASSPDPNPNSPLHF
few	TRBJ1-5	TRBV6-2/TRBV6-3	CASSREPGTHHQPQHF
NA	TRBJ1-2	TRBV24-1	CATILQGSNYGYTF
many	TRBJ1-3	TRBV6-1	CASSPGTVPLSGNTIYF
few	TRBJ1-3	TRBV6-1	CASTTGRGWPGNTIYF
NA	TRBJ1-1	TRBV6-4	CASRPLELLNTEAFF
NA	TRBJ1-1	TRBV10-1	CASSGTFNTEAFF
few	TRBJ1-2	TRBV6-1	CASREGGRGYTF
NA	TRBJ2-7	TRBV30	CAWSRENEQYF
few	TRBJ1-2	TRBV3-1	CARRAGGNTF
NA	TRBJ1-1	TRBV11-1	CASSPYDRTFREAFF
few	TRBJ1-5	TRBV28	CASSFIGEPQHF
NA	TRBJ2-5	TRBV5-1	CASSLAGTTETQYF
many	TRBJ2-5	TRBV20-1	CSARVPSSETQYF
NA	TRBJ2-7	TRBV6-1	CAIPTPSGHYEQYF
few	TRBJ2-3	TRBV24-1	CATSQGLAGGNTDTQYF
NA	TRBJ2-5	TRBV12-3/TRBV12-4	CASSDSIQETQYF
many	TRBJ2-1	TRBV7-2	CASGRSSAGDEQFF
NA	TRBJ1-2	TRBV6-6	CASSYSITGGAEFRGYTF
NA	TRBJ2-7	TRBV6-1	CASSQTLDRSEQYF
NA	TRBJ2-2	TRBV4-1	CASSQVRRELFF
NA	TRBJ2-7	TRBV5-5	CASSLLRGQLFYEQYF
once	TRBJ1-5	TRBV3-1	CASSHGQGAFISQPQHF
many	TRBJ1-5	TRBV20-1	CSVGPFGQPQHF
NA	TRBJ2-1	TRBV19	CASSIPRASSNEQFF
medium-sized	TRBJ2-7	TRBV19	CASSSQAHYEQYF
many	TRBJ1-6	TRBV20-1	CSATQGLESPLHF
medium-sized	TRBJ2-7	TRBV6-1	CASKLGVLYF